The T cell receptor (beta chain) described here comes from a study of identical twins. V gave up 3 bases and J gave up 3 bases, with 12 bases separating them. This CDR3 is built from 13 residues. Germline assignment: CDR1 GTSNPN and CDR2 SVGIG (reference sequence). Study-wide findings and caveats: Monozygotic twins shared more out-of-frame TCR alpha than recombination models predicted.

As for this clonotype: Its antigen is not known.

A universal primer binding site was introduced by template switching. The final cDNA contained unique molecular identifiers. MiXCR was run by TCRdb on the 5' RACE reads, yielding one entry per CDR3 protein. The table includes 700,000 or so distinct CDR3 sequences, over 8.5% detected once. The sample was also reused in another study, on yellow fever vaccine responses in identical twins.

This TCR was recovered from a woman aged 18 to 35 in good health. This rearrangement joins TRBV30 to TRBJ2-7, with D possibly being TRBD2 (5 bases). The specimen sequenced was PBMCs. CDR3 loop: CAWRSGNLYEQYF. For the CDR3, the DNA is TGTGCCTGGAGATCGGGGAACCTCTACGAGCAGTACTTC.